This paragraph reports one TCR beta chain. The antigen remains unidentified. The data belong to a study of shared clonotypes between healthy human individuals. Regarding the study as a whole: Clonotype sharing among donors was thought likely to change with sequencing depth. Naive subsets usually exceeded memory subsets in estimated richness.

Clones were read by immunoSEQ multiplex PCR, and TCRdb kept only the in-frame ones, dropping some. Of 2 million to 3 million clones in the sample, 80% to 95% were seen once. CDR1 MNHNS and CDR2 SASEGT come from the germline V gene. V was cut by 6 bases and J by 2 bases, with 17 bases left in between. CDR3 length equals 15 residues. Donors, without exception, were Caucasian adults residing in Nashville, Tennessee. Splitting of CD4+ cells produced CD45RA+ naive and CD45RA-negative memory subsets. V is TRBV6-1 and J is TRBJ2-7, with D perhaps TRBD1 or TRBD2 (5 bases each). Source material: naive CD4+ T cells from PBMCs. Stated subset: CD45RA+ positively selected. The receptor comes from a man aged 18-30 years in good health. Some clones in this sample may be carry-over from other donors' samples. DNA of the CDR3: TGTGCCAGCAGGAGTCTCCGGGACCTTGCCTACGAGCAGTACTTC. Protein sequence: CASRSLRDLAYEQYF.